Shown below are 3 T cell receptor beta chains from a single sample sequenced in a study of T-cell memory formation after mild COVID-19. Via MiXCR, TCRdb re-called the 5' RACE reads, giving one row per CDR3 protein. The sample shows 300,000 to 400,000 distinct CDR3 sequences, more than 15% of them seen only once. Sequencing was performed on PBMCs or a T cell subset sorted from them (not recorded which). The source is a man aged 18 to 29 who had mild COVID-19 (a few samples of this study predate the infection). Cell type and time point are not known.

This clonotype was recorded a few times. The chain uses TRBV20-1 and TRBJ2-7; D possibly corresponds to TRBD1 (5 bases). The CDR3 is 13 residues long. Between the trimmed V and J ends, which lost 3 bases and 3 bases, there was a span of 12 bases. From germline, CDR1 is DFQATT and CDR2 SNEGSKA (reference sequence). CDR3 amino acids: CSARSHTGYEQYF. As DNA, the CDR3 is TGCAGTGCTAGGTCCCATACAGGCTACGAGCAGTACTTC.

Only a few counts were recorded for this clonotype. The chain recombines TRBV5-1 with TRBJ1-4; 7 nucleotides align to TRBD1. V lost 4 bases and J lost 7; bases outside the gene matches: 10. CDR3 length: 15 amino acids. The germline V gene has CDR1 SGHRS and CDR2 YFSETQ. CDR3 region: CASSTKTGSGEKLFF. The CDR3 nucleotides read TGCGCCAGCAGCACAAAGACAGGGTCAGGTGAAAAACTGTTTTTT.

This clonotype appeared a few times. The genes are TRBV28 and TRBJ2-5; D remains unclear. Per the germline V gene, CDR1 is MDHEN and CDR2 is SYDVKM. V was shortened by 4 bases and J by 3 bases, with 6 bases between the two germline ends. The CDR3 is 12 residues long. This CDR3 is CASSSWEETQYF. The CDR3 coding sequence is TGTGCCAGCAGTTCGTGGGAAGAGACCCAGTACTTC.